Listed below are T cell receptor beta chains from one sample, sequenced in a study of response to subunit inactivated influenza vaccine. Each CDR3 protein is one row after TCRdb ran MiXCR on the RT-PCR reads. Altogether fewer than 750,000 distinct CDR3 sequences are present, 12% to 15% being singletons, with the ten largest covering around 10%. The sample here was PBMCs from blood, taken 11 to 12 days after vaccination. Receptor source: a man aged 50 to 60 who received an inactivated influenza vaccine. Both conserved end residues are part of each CDR3. The D gene is left open where the match is weak. Size is omitted from some rows. Given values are once, few, many or a class for expanded clones.

abundance	d_gene	j_gene	len	v_gene	CDR3nt	CDR3aa
NA	TRBD1	TRBJ2-7	16	TRBV6-2/TRBV6-3	TGTGCCAGCAATGCCCTCTGGGGGACAGGGACCTACGAGCAGTACTTC	CASNALWGTGTYEQYF
NA	NA	TRBJ2-7	15	TRBV12-3/TRBV12-4	TGTGCCAGCAGTTTTTGGGCCTCGAGCTCCTACGAGCAGTACTTC	CASSFWASSSYEQYF
NA	TRBD1	TRBJ1-5	16	TRBV20-1	TGCAGTGCTAGCTCCATCCTGACAGGGCGCAATCAGCCCCAGCATTTT	CSASSILTGRNQPQHF
NA	TRBD2	TRBJ2-7	14	TRBV10-1	TGCGCCAGCAGCCTAAGATCCGAAGCGGGGGAGCAGTACTTC	CASSLRSEAGEQYF
NA	TRBD2	TRBJ2-1	17	TRBV24-1	TGTGCCACCAGTGATTTGTTCCGGGAGGGCCGATACAATGAGCAGTTCTTC	CATSDLFREGRYNEQFF
many	NA	TRBJ2-1	17	TRBV7-9	TGTGCCAGCAGCTGGCCGGGGGTGAGTAGCGGTTACAATGAGCAGTTCTTC	CASSWPGVSSGYNEQFF
few	NA	TRBJ2-1	11	TRBV29-1	TGCAGCGCCGGACAGTTTAATGAGCAGTTCTTC	CSAGQFNEQFF
few	TRBD2	TRBJ2-3	17	TRBV5-6	TGTGCCAGCAGCTTGCTCGGAGCGGGAGGGCCCTCAGATACGCAGTATTTT	CASSLLGAGGPSDTQYF
few	TRBD1	TRBJ2-7	14	TRBV4-3	TGCGCCAGCAGCCGGGACAGGGGTTGGTACGAGCAGTACTTC	CASSRDRGWYEQYF
NA	NA	TRBJ2-1	15	TRBV3-1	TGTGCCAGCAGCCAAGGGACGGCGCGATACAATGAGCAGTTCTTC	CASSQGTARYNEQFF
NA	TRBD1	TRBJ2-7	14	TRBV7-2	TGTGCCAGCAGCACGGACAGGGGTCCTTACGAGCAGTACTTC	CASSTDRGPYEQYF
few	TRBD1	TRBJ1-6	16	TRBV28	TGTGCCAGCAGTTCCGCAGAAGAGACAGGGCGGTCACCCCTCCACTTT	CASSSAEETGRSPLHF
many	TRBD2	TRBJ2-1	12	TRBV20-1	TGCAGTGCTACCCAACTAGCGGGAAGGCAGTTCTTC	CSATQLAGRQFF
few	TRBD2	TRBJ2-1	16	TRBV5-1	TGCGCCAGCAGCCAAAGCGGGACTAGCGTAGACAATGAGCAGTTCTTC	CASSQSGTSVDNEQFF
NA	NA	TRBJ2-5	13	TRBV20-1	TGCAGTGCTAGAGATATCGGGGTCGGGACCCAGTACTTC	CSARDIGVGTQYF
NA	NA	TRBJ2-1	12	TRBV6-2/TRBV6-3	TGTGCCAGCAGTCCAGGGGTCGATGAGCAGTTCTTC	CASSPGVDEQFF
few	NA	TRBJ2-1	15	TRBV5-1	TGCGCCAGCAGCTTGGGGTACTCCGCACGGGATGAGCAGTTCTTC	CASSLGYSARDEQFF
few	NA	TRBJ2-7	13	TRBV4-3	TGCGCCAGCAGCCAAGAAGTCAGTCTAGAGCAGTACTTC	CASSQEVSLEQYF
NA	NA	TRBJ1-1	16	TRBV5-6	TGTGCCAGCAGCGAAATCCTCGGACCTTACAACGCTGAAGCTTTCTTT	CASSEILGPYNAEAFF
NA	NA	TRBJ2-1	15	TRBV24-1	TGTGCCACCAGTGATTTGGACCAAAGAGGCAATGAGCAGTTCTTC	CATSDLDQRGNEQFF
few	TRBD1	TRBJ2-7	14	TRBV7-9	TGTGCCAGCAGCTCCCCGGGACAGCCCTACGAGCAGTACTTC	CASSSPGQPYEQYF
few	NA	TRBJ2-5	14	TRBV20-1	TGCAGTGCTAGAGATTTAACAGCACAAGAGACCCAGTACTTC	CSARDLTAQETQYF
once	NA	TRBJ2-5	14	TRBV20-1	TGCAGTGCTAGAATATCGCAGGGGAGGAAGACCCAGTACTTC	CSARISQGRKTQYF
few	NA	TRBJ2-5	12	TRBV20-1	TGCAGTGCTAGAGAAACACCAGAGACCCAGTACTTC	CSARETPETQYF
few	NA	TRBJ1-1	16	TRBV11-1	TGTGCCAGCAGCCCCGAGAGGGGGGATTTGAACACTGAAGCTTTCTTT	CASSPERGDLNTEAFF
NA	NA	TRBJ1-5	15	TRBV7-8	TGTGCCAGCAGCTTAGCTTTCGGGGAGAATCAGCCCCAGCATTTT	CASSLAFGENQPQHF
NA	NA	TRBJ2-7	16	TRBV5-6	TGTGCCAGCAGCGCACTAACAGGGTTCCGCACCTACGAGCAGTACTTC	CASSALTGFRTYEQYF
NA	NA	TRBJ2-7	13	TRBV6-2/TRBV6-3	TGTGCCAGCAGTTACACCAGGTCCTACGAGCAGTACTTC	CASSYTRSYEQYF
NA	NA	TRBJ2-1	16	TRBV7-9	TGTGCCAGCAGCCCGAGAACAGGGAAGGGCTACAATGAGCAGTTCTTC	CASSPRTGKGYNEQFF
few	NA	TRBJ2-7	13	TRBV10-3	TGTGCCATCAGTGAGTCAAAACTTACCGAGCAGTACTTC	CAISESKLTEQYF
few	TRBD1	TRBJ2-3	15	TRBV7-2	TGTGCCAGCAGCTACCGGGACAGGAGCACAGATACGCAGTATTTT	CASSYRDRSTDTQYF
NA	NA	TRBJ2-1	13	TRBV5-1	TGCGCCAGCAGCTTGGAGTGGGGAAATGAGCAGTTCTTC	CASSLEWGNEQFF
few	NA	TRBJ2-3	14	TRBV28	TGTGCCAGCAGGGTAACAGGGATCACAGATACGCAGTATTTT	CASRVTGITDTQYF
NA	NA	TRBJ1-5	13	TRBV6-2/TRBV6-3	TGTGCCAGCAGTTACTCCTATCGTCAGCCCCAGCATTTT	CASSYSYRQPQHF
NA	NA	TRBJ1-5	13	TRBV30	TGTGCCTGGAGTAGGCAGGGGTTTCAGCCCCAGCATTTT	CAWSRQGFQPQHF
NA	TRBD1	TRBJ2-2	15	TRBV3-1	TGTGCCAGCAGCCAAGGGACAGGGGGAATCGGGGAGCTGTTTTTT	CASSQGTGGIGELFF
NA	NA	TRBJ2-1	17	TRBV6-5	TGTGCCAGCAGTTACTCGGGACGTAAGAAATCCTACAATGAGCAGTTCTTC	CASSYSGRKKSYNEQFF
few	TRBD2	TRBJ2-3	16	TRBV6-5	TGTGCCAGCAGTTACGAAGCGGGGGGCGGCACAGATACGCAGTATTTT	CASSYEAGGGTDTQYF
few	NA	TRBJ2-7	16	TRBV7-9	TGTGCCAGCAGCCCCCCGCCGGTTAGAGCTACCTACGAGCAGTACTTC	CASSPPPVRATYEQYF
few	NA	TRBJ2-2	13	TRBV18	TGTGCCAGCTCACCGCCCATCACCGGGGAGCTGTTTTTT	CASSPPITGELFF